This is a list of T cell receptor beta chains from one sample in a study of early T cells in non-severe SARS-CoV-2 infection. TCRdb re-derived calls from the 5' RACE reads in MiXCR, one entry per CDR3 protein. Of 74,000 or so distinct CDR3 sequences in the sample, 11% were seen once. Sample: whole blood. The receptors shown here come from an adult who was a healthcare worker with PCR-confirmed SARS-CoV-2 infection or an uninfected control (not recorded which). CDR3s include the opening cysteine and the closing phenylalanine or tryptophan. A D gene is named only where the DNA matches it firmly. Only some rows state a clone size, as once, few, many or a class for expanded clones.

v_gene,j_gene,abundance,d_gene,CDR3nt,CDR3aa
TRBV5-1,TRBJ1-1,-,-,TGCGCCAGCAGCTTGGGTGTGTTGAGTGCTGAAGCTTTCTTT,CASSLGVLSAEAFF
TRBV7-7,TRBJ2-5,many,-,TGTGCTAGCAGCTTACTGGACTACGCTACAGAACAAGAGACCCAGTACTTC,CASSLLDYATEQETQYF
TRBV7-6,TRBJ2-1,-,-,TGTGCCAGCAGCTTACGCCACGGGACGGACAGCTCCTACAATGAGCAGTTCTTC,CASSLRHGTDSSYNEQFF
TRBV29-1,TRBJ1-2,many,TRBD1,TGCAGCGGCCGGGACAGCTTCTCCGCCGGCCCTGGCTACACCTTC,CSGRDSFSAGPGYTF
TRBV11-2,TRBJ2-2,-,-,TGTGCCAGCAGCTTTAGTGGCGGGGAGCTGTTTTTT,CASSFSGGELFF
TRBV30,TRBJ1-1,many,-,TGTGCCTGGAGTCAACAGGGAAACACTGAAGCTTTCTTT,CAWSQQGNTEAFF
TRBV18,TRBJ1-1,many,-,TGTGCCAGCTCACCCAGGACAGCTGAAGCTTTCTTT,CASSPRTAEAFF
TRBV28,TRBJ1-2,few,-,TGTGCCAGCAGTTTAGCGGGGTATGGCTACACCTTC,CASSLAGYGYTF
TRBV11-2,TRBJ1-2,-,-,TGTGCCAGCAGCTTATCAGGCAATAACTATGGCTACACCTTC,CASSLSGNNYGYTF
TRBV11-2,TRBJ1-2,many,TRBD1,TGTGCCAGCAGCCCATTCGACAGGGGCAACTATGGCTACACCTTC,CASSPFDRGNYGYTF
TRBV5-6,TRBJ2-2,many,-,TGTGCCAGCAGCTTTTCGGCGAACACCGGGGAGCTGTTTTTT,CASSFSANTGELFF
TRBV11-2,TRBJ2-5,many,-,TGTGCCAGCAGCTTAGGGGGGCTAGGAGAGACCCAGTACTTC,CASSLGGLGETQYF
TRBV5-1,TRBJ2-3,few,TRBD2,TGCGCCAGCAGCTTGGCCCCTAGCGGGTTCACAGATACGCAGTATTTT,CASSLAPSGFTDTQYF
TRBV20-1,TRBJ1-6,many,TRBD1,TGCAGTGCTAGAGATATCGCGGGACAGGGCCTTTCACCCCTCCACTTT,CSARDIAGQGLSPLHF